This T cell receptor beta chain emerged from a study of patients and donors after allogeneic stem cell transplantation. This clonotype was picked up many times. TCRdb fed the RT-PCR reads into MiXCR, producing one record per CDR3 protein. This table has approximately 90,000 distinct CDR3 sequences, approximately 5.2% appearing once. The origin of this receptor is a human donor who was either an allogeneic HSCT recipient or a stem cell or donor lymphocyte infusion donor (not recorded which). It is not recorded whose cells these are; they may come from a transplant donor. Sequencing was carried out using blood, either unsorted or a sorted T cell fraction (not recorded which).

This CDR3 is CASSARTNTEAFF. The DNA for the CDR3 is TGTGCCAGTTCGGCCCGTACGAACACTGAAGCTTTCTTT. The chain employs TRBV19 and TRBJ1-1; no clear D. The CDR3 runs 13 residues. V lost 8 bases to trimming and J lost 1 base, with 11 bases between them. In germline, CDR1 is LNHDA, CDR2 SQIVND (reference sequence).